The clone carrying this T cell receptor (beta chain) has a count of ten or more. V was shortened by 0 bases and J by 9 bases, with 14 bases between the two germline ends. This CDR3 region has 14 residues. Germline-derived CDR1 and CDR2 are LNHNV and YYDKDF (reference sequence). For CDR3 and TCR beta VDJ profiling, genomic DNA was the template used. TCRdb analysed the reads with MiXCR anew, one entry per CDR3 protein. The sample holds about 220,000 distinct CDR3 sequences, 30% to 40% seen once. The data derive from a study of CD8+CD57+ T cells in acquired aplastic anemia. Sequenced: sorted CD4+, CD8+, or CD8+CD57+ T cells (not recorded which) from PBMCs. The genes are TRBV15 and TRBJ1-1, with D unresolved. This clonotype was sampled from a human donor in good health, serving as a control. As DNA, the CDR3 is TGTGCCACCAGCAGAGATAGCCTAGAGGCTAAAGCTTTCTTT. Translating gives CATSRDSLEAKAFF. The whole variable domain, filled in from reference TRBV15 and TRBJ1-1, reads DAMVIQNPRYQVTQFGKPVTLSCSQTLNHNVMYWYQQKSSQAPKLLFHYYDKDFNNEADTPDNFQSRRPNTSFCFLDIRSPGLGDTAMYLCATSRDSLEAKAFFGQGTRLTVV.